The 29 T cell receptor beta chains reported below all come from one sample, sequenced in a study of PD-L1 blockade in urothelial cancer. The data were produced by immunoSEQ multiplex PCR, yet TCRdb's version contains in-frame clones alone and is incomplete. The data contain about 91,000 clones, more than 90% of them singletons. Source: PBMCs, taken around atezolizumab (anti-PD-L1) treatment. The receptors were gathered from a man in his sixties with urothelial cancer.

The CDR3 coding sequence is TGTGCCAGCTCACCAAAGGAGGATAATGAAAAACTGTTTTTT. Its protein product is CASSPKEDNEKLFF. This sequence joins TRBV18 and TRBJ1-4; D ambiguous. Trimming left V 2 bases short and J 4 bases short, with 8 bases between. Germline CDR1 and CDR2: KGHSH and LQKENI. This CDR3 comprises 14 residues.

The V call is TRBV25-1, the J call TRBJ1-1; 9 bases match TRBD1. J lost 2 bases, V lost 8 bases, and 3 bases had no gene match. Germline V gene data show CDR1 as MGHDK and CDR2 as SYGVNS. The CDR3 is 13 amino acids. CDR3 sequence: CASEGQGNTEAFF. DNA for the CDR3: TGTGCCAGCGAGGGACAGGGTAACACTGAAGCTTTCTTT. The full variable domain, with the rest looked up from reference TRBV25-1 and TRBJ1-1, is EADIYQTPRYLVIGTGKKITLECSQTMGHDKMYWYQQDPGMELHLIHYSYGVNSTEKGDLSSESTVSRIRTEHFPLTLESARPSHTSQYLCASEGQGNTEAFFGQGTRLTVV.

Details on this clone: Other DNA sequences in the sample encode the same CDR3. The chain has TRBV9 and TRBJ1-3; D is uncertain. Germline values: CDR1 SGDLS, CDR2 YYNGEE. Trimming took 3 bases from V and 1 from J, leaving 8 bases between them. The CDR3 spans 14 residues. CDR3 nucleotide sequence: TGTGCCAGCAGCGCGGGAGGATCTGGAAACACCATATATTTT. Translated, it gives CASSAGGSGNTIYF.

The chain recombines TRBV6-5 with TRBJ2-2; TRBD2 matches at 12 bases. Trimming at V came to 6 bases and at J to 5 bases, leaving 4 bases not matched to a gene. Per germline, CDR1 MNHEY and CDR2 SVGAGI. The CDR3 is made up of 15 amino acids. The CDR3 spells CASRFGLAGTGELFF. The CDR3 DNA reads as TGTGCCAGCAGATTTGGACTAGCGGGAACCGGGGAGCTGTTTTTT.

The rearrangement links TRBV25-1 to TRBJ2-1, with 9 bases lining up with TRBD2. V lost 6 bases and J lost 8; bases outside the gene matches: 17. CDR3 length equals 17 residues. Germline V gives CDR1 MGHDK, CDR2 SYGVNS. For the CDR3, the DNA is TGTGCCAGCAGACCTTTTTCCGGGGCGGGAGGGCCCGATGAGCAGTTCTTC. This translates into CASRPFSGAGGPDEQFF.

The chain recombines TRBV21-1 with TRBJ2-7; no DNA check was done on the table's D call, TRBD1. TRBV21-1 is deemed a pseudogene. The CDR3 contains 14 residues. The CDR3 bases are TGTGCCAGCAGCGTACAACAGGTGACCTACGAGCAGTACTTC. Amino acids: CASSVQQVTYEQYF.

The genes are TRBV28 and TRBJ1-5; 9 nucleotides line up with TRBD1. The CDR3 runs to 14 residues. After removal of 4 bases from V and 7 bases from J, the junction contained 5 bases not matched to a gene. Germline V CDR1 and CDR2: MDHEN, SYDVKM. For the CDR3, the DNA is TGTGCCAGCAGTTCCGGGACAGGGCTACAGCCCCAGCATTTT. Translating gives CASSSGTGLQPQHF.

This chain uses TRBV5-4 with TRBJ1-1; 7 bases are shared with TRBD1. The ends lost 4 bases at V and 7 bases at J; junction bases unmatched: 7. The germline CDR1 and CDR2 sequences are SGHNT and YYREEE (reference sequence). This CDR3 contains 13 residues. CDR3 in DNA: TGTGCCAGCAGCCTCAGGGGGAGTGGTGAAGCTTTCTTT. Its translation is CASSLRGSGEAFF.

As concerns this clone: At one end, the junction sequence differs from germline, possibly due to a read error. The rearrangement links TRBV7-7 to TRBJ2-5; TRBD2 might be the D (6 bases). The CDR3 is 15 residues long. Germline V lookup: CDR1 SSHAT, CDR2 FNYEAQ (reference sequence). The CDR3 DNA reads as TGTGCTAGCAGCTTAGTACTAGCCTCCCAAGAGACCCAGTACTTC. Its translation is CASSLVLASQETQYF.

The J gene is TRBJ2-2, the V gene TRBV7-3; D not resolved. Germline CDR1 is SGHTA and CDR2 is FQGTGA. Trimming left V 5 bases short and J 0 bases short, with 19 bases between. This CDR3 has 18 amino acids. The CDR3 nucleotides are TGTGCCAGCAGCCGCGTTGGTGGGCGACATACGAACACCGGGGAGCTGTTTTTT. Its protein is CASSRVGGRHTNTGELFF.

This chain links TRBV15 with TRBJ2-5, with D perhaps matching TRBD1 (7 bases). CDR1 is LNHNV and CDR2 is YYDKDF in the germline V gene (reference sequence). The CDR3 is made up of 14 amino acids. V lost 5 bases to trimming and J lost 4 bases, with 14 bases between them. The CDR3 loop reads CATSGRTGRETQYF. For the CDR3, the DNA is TGTGCCACCAGCGGGAGGACAGGACGAGAGACCCAGTACTTC. The full variable domain, with the rest looked up from reference TRBV15 and TRBJ2-5, is DAMVIQNPRYQVTQFGKPVTLSCSQTLNHNVMYWYQQKSSQAPKLLFHYYDKDFNNEADTPDNFQSRRPNTSFCFLDIRSPGLGDTAMYLCATSGRTGRETQYFGPGTRLLVL.

The rearrangement joins TRBV19 to TRBJ2-6; no clear D. V lost 5 bases, J lost 3 bases, and 11 bases lay in between. CDR3 length equals 15 residues. Per the germline V gene, CDR1 is LNHDA and CDR2 is SQIVND (reference sequence). For the CDR3, the DNA is TGTGCCAGTAGTGTTAATAGACTTGGGGCCAACGTCCTGACTTTC. This gives the protein CASSVNRLGANVLTF.

The chain employs TRBV7-9 and TRBJ1-1; no clear D gene. The CDR3 contains 13 residues. Looked up from germline, CDR1 is SEHNR and CDR2 is FQNEAQ (reference sequence). Trimming left V 2 bases short and J 4 bases short, with 8 bases between. The CDR3 DNA reads as TGTGCCAGCAGCTTACAGGAGGGCACTGAAGCTTTCTTT. This gives the protein CASSLQEGTEAFF.

The CDR3 region has the DNA TGCGCCAGCAGCTTGGGTCCAGGGTCCTACGAGCAGTACTTC. Its protein product is CASSLGPGSYEQYF. The J gene is TRBJ2-7, the V gene TRBV5-1, with D perhaps TRBD1 (5 bases). The CDR3 has 14 amino acids. V dropped 0 bases and J dropped 1 base, with 8 bases sitting between them. CDR1 is SGHRS, CDR2 YFSETQ, per germline.

J is TRBJ2-5 and V is TRBV30; 7 bases fit TRBD1. After removal of 2 bases from V and 2 bases from J, the junction contained 20 bases not matched to a gene. CDR1 and CDR2 from the germline V gene are GTSNPN and SVGIG (reference sequence). This CDR3 is 19 amino acids long. The CDR3 DNA is TGTGCCTGGAGTCTTTTACTATCGGAACTCGGACAGGCGCAAGAGACCCAGTACTTC. Its protein product is CAWSLLLSELGQAQETQYF.

V and J are TRBV6-1 and TRBJ2-7; maybe TRBD2 (6 bases). Germline values: CDR1 MNHNS, CDR2 SASEGT. Trimming cost V 4 bases and J 7 bases, with 14 bases left between them. The CDR3 consists of 13 residues. For the CDR3, the DNA is TGTGCCAGCAGTGTTAGCGGACCGGGGGAGCAGTACTTC. Protein sequence: CASSVSGPGEQYF.

The chain carries TRBV7-2 and TRBJ2-7, with D tentatively TRBD2 (5 bases). The germline V gene has CDR1 SGHTA and CDR2 FQGNSA. This CDR3 comprises 15 residues. V was cut by 1 base and J by 1 base, with 11 bases left in between. In DNA form, the CDR3 reads TGTGCCAGCAGCTTAGGGTTTTCGGGGTCCTACGAGCAGTACTTC. Its translation is CASSLGFSGSYEQYF.

This rearrangement joins TRBV5-1 to TRBJ1-5, with no clear D. This CDR3 is 14 amino acids long. Germline V lookup: CDR1 SGHRS, CDR2 YFSETQ. Trimming removed 0 bases from V and 2 bases from J, with 6 bases in between. The chain's CDR3 is CASSLGGGNQPQHF. For the CDR3, the DNA is TGCGCCAGCAGCTTGGGGGGAGGCAATCAGCCCCAGCATTTT. The whole variable domain, filled in from reference TRBV5-1 and TRBJ1-5, reads KAGVTQTPRYLIKTRGQQVTLSCSPISGHRSVSWYQQTPGQGLQFLFEYFSETQRNKGNFPGRFSGRQFSNSRSEMNVSTLELGDSALYLCASSLGGGNQPQHFGDGTRLSIL.

This clone has just a few counts. The chain has TRBV5-1 and TRBJ2-7; weak D call: TRBD2 (6 bases). The V and J ends lost 0 bases and 1 base respectively, with 8 bases between them. This CDR3 is 14 amino acids long. CDR1 SGHRS and CDR2 YFSETQ come from the germline V gene. The DNA for the CDR3 is TGCGCCAGCAGCTTGGCGGGGGATTCCTACGAGCAGTACTTC. This codes for CASSLAGDSYEQYF.

This CDR3 reads CASSVATGGPGETQYF. The CDR3, as DNA: TGTGCCAGCAGCGTAGCTACGGGGGGGCCGGGAGAGACCCAGTACTTC. The gene calls are TRBV9 and TRBJ2-5, with TRBD2 matching over 8 bases. The CDR3 runs 16 residues. Germline CDR1 SGDLS, CDR2 YYNGEE. V dropped 0 bases and J dropped 4; count of bases not matched to a gene: 8. The full variable domain, with the rest looked up from reference TRBV9 and TRBJ2-5, is DSGVTQTPKHLITATGQRVTLRCSPRSGDLSVYWYQQSLDQGLQFLIQYYNGEERAKGNILERFSAQQFPDLHSELNLSSLELGDSALYFCASSVATGGPGETQYFGPGTRLLVL.

V and J are TRBV2 and TRBJ2-3; TRBD1 might be the D (6 bases). Per germline, CDR1 SNHLY and CDR2 FYNNEI. This CDR3 spans 15 amino acids. Trimming left V 8 bases short and J 1 base short, with 16 bases between. CDR3 sequence reads: CASARGGAGTDTQYF. CDR3 nucleotide sequence: TGTGCCAGCGCGAGAGGGGGTGCGGGCACAGATACGCAGTATTTT.

This clone has a handful of counts. The chain has TRBV28 and TRBJ2-3, with TRBD2 matching over 12 bases. The V and J ends lost 6 bases and 1 base, in that order; junction bases with no gene match: 5. The CDR3 runs 16 residues. Per the germline V gene, CDR1 is MDHEN and CDR2 is SYDVKM. CDR3 DNA: TGTGCCAGCAGACCTAGCGGGAGGGCGGGCACAGATACGCAGTATTTT. It codes for CASRPSGRAGTDTQYF.

The J gene is TRBJ1-4, the V gene TRBV29-1; 7 bases line up with TRBD1. This CDR3 has 12 amino acids. Germline values: CDR1 SQVTM, CDR2 ANQGSEA. The J segment lost 7 bases and the V segment lost 5 bases, leaving 4 bases of the junction unmatched. DNA for the CDR3: TGCAGCGTTAAAGGGGGCTCTGAAAAACTGTTTTTT. Protein sequence: CSVKGGSEKLFF.

V gene TRBV11-2 combines with J gene TRBJ2-3; D not resolved. CDR1 SGHAT and CDR2 FQNNGV come from the germline V gene. The CDR3 contains 14 residues. V was pared by 1 base and J by 6 bases, with 11 bases between. CDR3 sequence reads: CASSLGGPLDTQYF. CDR3 DNA sequence: TGTGCCAGCAGCTTAGGCGGCCCACTGGATACGCAGTATTTT.

The genes are TRBV5-6 and TRBJ1-1; 9 bases match TRBD1. V was clipped by 3 bases and J by 1 base; unmatched bases: 4. The length of the CDR3 is 15 residues. CDR1 is SGHDT, CDR2 YYEEEE, per germline. In DNA form, the CDR3 reads TGTGCCAGCAGCTCGACGACAGGGGGGAACACTGAAGCTTTCTTT. The encoded protein is CASSSTTGGNTEAFF.

This rearrangement joins TRBV7-2 to TRBJ2-1; 8 nucleotides align to TRBD2. J gave up 5 bases and V 2 bases, and 5 bases lay outside the gene matches. The CDR3 totals 15 residues. The germline gives CDR1 SGHTA, CDR2 FQGNSA. CDR3 bases: TGTGCCAGCAGCTTATTAGGACTAGCTAACAATGAGCAGTTCTTC. It yields the protein CASSLLGLANNEQFF.

The chain has TRBV19 and TRBJ2-7; 13 positions match TRBD2. This CDR3 region has 17 residues. Unmatched junction bases numbered 8, after V lost 4 bases and J lost 2 bases. Germline V gives CDR1 LNHDA, CDR2 SQIVND (reference sequence). In nucleotides, the CDR3 is TGTGCCAGTAGTAGACTAGCGGGGGGCCAGGCGACCTACGAGCAGTACTTC. Protein sequence: CASSRLAGGQATYEQYF. The variable domain in full, with the rest retrieved from reference TRBV19 and TRBJ2-7, is DGGITQSPKYLFRKEGQNVTLSCEQNLNHDAMYWYRQDPGQGLRLIYYSQIVNDFQKGDIAEGYSVSREKKESFPLTVTSAQKNPTAFYLCASSRLAGGQATYEQYFGPGTRLTVT.

The chain links TRBV5-6 to TRBJ2-5, with 10 bases fitting TRBD1. This CDR3 is built from 15 residues. Germline CDR1 is SGHDT and CDR2 is YYEEEE. After removal of 2 bases from V and 3 bases from J, the junction contained 4 bases not matched to a gene. The CDR3 here is CASSLTGTGEETQYF. CDR3 DNA sequence: TGTGCCAGCAGCTTAACCGGGACAGGGGAAGAGACCCAGTACTTC.

The V call is TRBV6-5, the J call TRBJ2-5, with TRBD2 identical over 12 bases. V shed 9 bases and J 1 base; nucleotides not matched to a gene: 3. Germline assignment: CDR1 MNHEY and CDR2 SVGAGI. The CDR3 covers 14 residues. CDR3 in amino acids: CARTSGSPQETQYF. CDR3 DNA sequence: TGTGCCAGGACTAGCGGGAGTCCCCAAGAGACCCAGTACTTC.